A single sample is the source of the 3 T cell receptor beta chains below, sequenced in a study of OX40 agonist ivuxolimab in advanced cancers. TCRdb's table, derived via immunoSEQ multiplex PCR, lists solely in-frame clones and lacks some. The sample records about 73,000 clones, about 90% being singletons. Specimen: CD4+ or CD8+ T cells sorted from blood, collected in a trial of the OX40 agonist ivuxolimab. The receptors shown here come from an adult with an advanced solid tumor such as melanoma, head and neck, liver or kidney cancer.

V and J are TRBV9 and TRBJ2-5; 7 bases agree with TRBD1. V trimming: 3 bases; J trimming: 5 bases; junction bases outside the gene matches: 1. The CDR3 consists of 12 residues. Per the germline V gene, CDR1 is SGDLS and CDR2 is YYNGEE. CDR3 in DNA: TGTGCCAGCAGCGAACAGGGGGAGACCCAGTACTTC. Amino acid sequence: CASSEQGETQYF.

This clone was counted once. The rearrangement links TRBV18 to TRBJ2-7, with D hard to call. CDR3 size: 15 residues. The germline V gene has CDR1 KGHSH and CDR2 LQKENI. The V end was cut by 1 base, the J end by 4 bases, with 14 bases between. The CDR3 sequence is CASSPLATRPYEQYF. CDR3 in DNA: TGTGCCAGCTCACCACTGGCAACTCGCCCATACGAGCAGTACTTC.

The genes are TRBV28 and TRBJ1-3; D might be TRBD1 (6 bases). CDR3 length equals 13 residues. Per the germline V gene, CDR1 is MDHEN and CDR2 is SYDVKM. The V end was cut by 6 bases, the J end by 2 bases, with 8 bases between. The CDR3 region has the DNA TGTGCCAGCAGCAACAGGGCTGGAAACACCATATATTTT. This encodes CASSNRAGNTIYF. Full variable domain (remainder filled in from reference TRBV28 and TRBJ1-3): DVKVTQSSRYLVKRTGEKVFLECVQDMDHENMFWYRQDPGLGLRLIYFSYDVKMKEKGDIPEGYSVSREKKERFSLILESASTNQTSMYLCASSNRAGNTIYFGEGSWLTVV.